The rows below give T cell receptor beta chains drawn from one sample of a study of spatial heterogeneity in lung cancer. Each CDR3 protein gets one entry after TCRdb re-called the 5' RACE reads with MiXCR. The data contain 13,000 or so distinct CDR3 sequences, 4% to 5.5% of them seen just once; the ten biggest clones take up almost 25%. The input for sequencing was lung tumor tissue, taken at surgery. The receptors here all came from a male donor with early-stage non-small cell lung cancer. Each CDR3 is given with its conserved first and last residue. A D gene is named only where the DNA matches it firmly. Rows give clone size only sometimes, using once, few, many, or a class for an expanded clone.

D	size	V	J	DNA	CDR3
NA	many	TRBV3-1	TRBJ2-7	TGTGCCAGCAGCCAAGAGGGGCAAAGCGGGTACCACGAGCAGTACTTC	CASSQEGQSGYHEQYF
TRBD1	many	TRBV29-1	TRBJ1-1	TGCAGCGTTGTAACAGGGGGGGCCACTGAAGCTTTCTTT	CSVVTGGATEAFF
TRBD1	NA	TRBV4-2	TRBJ1-2	TGTGCCAGCAGCCAACGACAGGGGGCGGACTATGGCTACACCTTC	CASSQRQGADYGYTF
TRBD1	few	TRBV6-5	TRBJ1-5	TGTGCCAGCAAAGTAGGAGGGACAGGCAATCAGCCCCAGCATTTT	CASKVGGTGNQPQHF
NA	medium-sized	TRBV27	TRBJ2-3	TGTGCCAGCAGTTTTTTAGCAGCAGATACGCAGTATTTT	CASSFLAADTQYF
NA	few	TRBV4-2	TRBJ1-5	TGTGCCAGCAGCCAAGATTGGACATCTGCAACCCAGCCCCAGCATTTT	CASSQDWTSATQPQHF
NA	NA	TRBV6-5	TRBJ1-5	TGTGCCAGCAGTTCCCTCGGTGAGGGTAGCAATCAGCCCCAGCATTTT	CASSSLGEGSNQPQHF
NA	many	TRBV5-1	TRBJ2-5	TGCGCCAGCAGCCCGAGGACAAACCAAGAGACCCAGTACTTC	CASSPRTNQETQYF
TRBD2	many	TRBV15	TRBJ2-3	TGTGCCACCAGCGGTAGGACAAAAGCGGGGGAGACAGATACGCAGTATTTT	CATSGRTKAGETDTQYF
TRBD1	many	TRBV5-1	TRBJ2-5	TGCGCCAGCAGCTTAGGGACAGCTCAAGAGACCCAGTACTTC	CASSLGTAQETQYF
NA	many	TRBV4-2	TRBJ1-3	TGTGCCAGCAGCCAAGAGAGGGTCCACTCTGGAAACACCATATATTTT	CASSQERVHSGNTIYF
TRBD1	hyperexpanded	TRBV2	TRBJ2-1	TGTGCCAGCAGTGAAGGGGTGGTTGGGGACAGAACGTCCAATGAGCAGTTCTTC	CASSEGVVGDRTSNEQFF
NA	few	TRBV15	TRBJ2-1	TGTGCCACCAGCAGTACCCTAATATTTCCCGGACGCTCCTACAATGAGCAGTTCTTC	CATSSTLIFPGRSYNEQFF
TRBD1	NA	TRBV25-1	TRBJ1-6	TGTGCCAGCAGTGAATTCAGGGGGTCACCCCTCCACTTT	CASSEFRGSPLHF
NA	many	TRBV28	TRBJ2-3	TGTGCCAGCAGAGGACCCTCCCCAGATACGCAGTATTTT	CASRGPSPDTQYF
NA	many	TRBV4-2	TRBJ2-2	TGTGCCAGCAGCCTCCTGGGGGGTTCGAACACCGGGGAGCTGTTTTTT	CASSLLGGSNTGELFF
NA	NA	TRBV20-1	TRBJ1-5	TGCAGTGCTAACGCTGGGTCTTTAGCTCAGCCCCAGCATTTT	CSANAGSLAQPQHF
TRBD1	many	TRBV27	TRBJ1-6	TGTGCCAGCAGTTGGGGACAGGAGTTCTCACCCCTCCACTTT	CASSWGQEFSPLHF
NA	many	TRBV6-2/TRBV6-3	TRBJ2-7	TGTGCCACCGAGGAGCCCGGATCAAAGAAGGTCCACGAGCAGTACTTC	CATEEPGSKKVHEQYF
TRBD2	many	TRBV7-8	TRBJ2-5	TGTGCCAGCAGCCCGAGCGGGGGGGGAGAGACCCAGTACTTC	CASSPSGGGETQYF
NA	many	TRBV4-1	TRBJ1-1	TGCGCCAGCAGCCAAGGGCCCAGGGACGGCACTGAAGCTTTCTTT	CASSQGPRDGTEAFF
TRBD2	many	TRBV4-1	TRBJ2-3	TGCGCCAGCAGCTGGGGACTAGCGGCAGATACGCAGTATTTT	CASSWGLAADTQYF
TRBD1	few	TRBV4-1	TRBJ1-6	TGCGCCAGCAGCCCTCACCCGGGACAGGGTTGGAATTCACCCCTCCACTTT	CASSPHPGQGWNSPLHF
NA	many	TRBV6-6	TRBJ2-2	TGTGCCAGCAGTTACCCCAACACCGGGGAGCTGTTTTTT	CASSYPNTGELFF
NA	many	TRBV7-8	TRBJ1-2	TGTGCCAGCAGCTTAGAACAGAGATATGGCTACACCTTC	CASSLEQRYGYTF
NA	NA	TRBV6-1	TRBJ2-7	TGTGCCAGCAGTGAGGGGGGTTACGAGCAGTACTTC	CASSEGGYEQYF
NA	medium-sized	TRBV20-1	TRBJ1-1	TGCAGTGCTAGGGCAGCAGAAGCTTTCTTT	CSARAAEAFF
NA	many	TRBV5-1	TRBJ2-3	TGCGCCAGCAGATCGGACAACACAGATACGCAGTATTTT	CASRSDNTDTQYF
NA	many	TRBV6-5	TRBJ2-7	TGTGCCGTAGGGACGGCCCCACCTAGACAGCAGTACTTC	CAVGTAPPRQQYF
NA	many	TRBV7-9	TRBJ2-5	TGTGCCAGCAGCTTACTTGCGGACACAACTAGGACCCAGTACTTC	CASSLLADTTRTQYF
NA	many	TRBV7-2	TRBJ1-3	TGTGCCAGCAGCTTACTAAGGGGGACTGGAAACACCATATATTTT	CASSLLRGTGNTIYF
NA	many	TRBV15	TRBJ1-6	TGTGCCACCAGCAGAGACAATGGATACAATTCACCCCTCCACTTT	CATSRDNGYNSPLHF
TRBD1	many	TRBV12-3/TRBV12-4	TRBJ2-7	TGTGCCAGCAGTCCACCGCTCGGACAGGGGGCACCCTACGAGCAGTACTTC	CASSPPLGQGAPYEQYF
TRBD1	few	TRBV5-1	TRBJ2-7	TGCGCCAGCCGACAGGGAAGGGGCGAGCAGTACTTC	CASRQGRGEQYF
NA	many	TRBV19	TRBJ1-4	TGTGCCAGTAGTATCGTAAATGAAAAACTGTTTTTT	CASSIVNEKLFF
NA	many	TRBV5-4	TRBJ2-3	TGTGCCAGCAGCTTGGGTGCCGGCAGCACAGATACGCAGTATTTT	CASSLGAGSTDTQYF
NA	many	TRBV9	TRBJ2-3	TGTGCCAGCACCCATCCTCGACCGGGACTTGAATCGGATACGCAGTATTTT	CASTHPRPGLESDTQYF
NA	many	TRBV4-1	TRBJ2-7	TGCGCCAGCAGCCAAGATCGGAACAGGGACTACGAGCAGTACTTC	CASSQDRNRDYEQYF
NA	few	TRBV4-2	TRBJ2-5	TGTGCCAGCAGCCAGGGGGCCGGAGCAAACCTGGGGGAGACCCAGTACTTC	CASSQGAGANLGETQYF
TRBD1	NA	TRBV27	TRBJ2-5	TGTGCCAGCAGCAACGACAGGGGGCTTGCGGAGACCCAGTACTTC	CASSNDRGLAETQYF
TRBD1	many	TRBV28	TRBJ1-2	TGTGCCAGCAGTACCATCACAGGGGGGCCAAACTATGGCTACACCTTC	CASSTITGGPNYGYTF
NA	many	TRBV29-1	TRBJ2-2	TGCAGCGTTGAGCTCCTCTTGAACACCGGGGAGCTGTTTTTT	CSVELLLNTGELFF
NA	many	TRBV5-1	TRBJ2-5	TGCGCCAGCAGCTTGGAAGAGACCCAGTACTTC	CASSLEETQYF
NA	medium-sized	TRBV28	TRBJ2-4	TGTGCCAGCAGTTTATGGGATGCGAGGGCGGCCAAAAACATTCAGTACTTC	CASSLWDARAAKNIQYF
NA	many	TRBV20-1	TRBJ1-2	TGCAGTGCTAGAGAGGGAGGCGGCTATGGCTACACCTTC	CSAREGGGYGYTF
TRBD2	many	TRBV2	TRBJ2-1	TGTGCCAGCAGTCTAGCGGGGGGGCGAGGTGAGCAGTTCTTC	CASSLAGGRGEQFF
TRBD1	many	TRBV7-2	TRBJ1-6	TGTGCCAGCAGCATATACCCGGGACAGACTTTACCCCTCCACTTT	CASSIYPGQTLPLHF
NA	many	TRBV7-8	TRBJ1-5	TGTGCCAGCAGCTTAGTGCAGGGGCAGCCCCAGCATTTT	CASSLVQGQPQHF
NA	medium-sized	TRBV29-1	TRBJ2-2	TGCAGCGTTGTTCCTAGCGAAAACACCGGGGAGCTGTTTTTT	CSVVPSENTGELFF
NA	many	TRBV5-5	TRBJ2-5	TGTGCCAGCAGCTTGGTTGGGACTTCTACGGGTGAGACCCAGTACTTC	CASSLVGTSTGETQYF
TRBD1	many	TRBV30	TRBJ2-5	TGTGCCTGGAGTGTACGTGACAGGGTACAGACCCAGTACTTC	CAWSVRDRVQTQYF
NA	NA	TRBV6-2/TRBV6-3	TRBJ1-1	TGTGCCAGCAGTCCGGGCGGAGGGTCCACTGAAGCTTTCTTT	CASSPGGGSTEAFF
TRBD1	many	TRBV18	TRBJ2-7	TGTGCCAGCTTGGAAGGGACAGGGTCCTACGAGCAGTACTTC	CASLEGTGSYEQYF
NA	many	TRBV3-2	TRBJ2-2	TGTGCCAGCAGCCAAGATTCAGGGGTGCGAACCGGGGAGCTGTTTTTT	CASSQDSGVRTGELFF
NA	NA	TRBV15	TRBJ2-1	TGTGCCACCAGCAGAGTCCACAGGGTCTCCTACAATGAGCAGTTCTTC	CATSRVHRVSYNEQFF
NA	many	TRBV12-3/TRBV12-4	TRBJ1-2	TGTGCCAGCAGTCTGACAGGTTTAGGTGGCTACACCTTC	CASSLTGLGGYTF
TRBD2	NA	TRBV7-8	TRBJ2-5	TGTGCCAGCAGCTGGACTAGCGGGATGGAGACCCAGTACTTC	CASSWTSGMETQYF
NA	many	TRBV28	TRBJ1-1	TGTGCCAGCAGTGGGGAGAGGACGCCGGCGAACACTGAAGCTTTCTTT	CASSGERTPANTEAFF
NA	few	TRBV9	TRBJ2-3	TGTGCCAGCAGCACCAGAGCGCTAGCCCACACAGATACGCAGTATTTT	CASSTRALAHTDTQYF
NA	many	TRBV7-2	TRBJ2-1	TGTGCCAGCAGCTTAGACCAGCTTCGGCAGTTCTTC	CASSLDQLRQFF